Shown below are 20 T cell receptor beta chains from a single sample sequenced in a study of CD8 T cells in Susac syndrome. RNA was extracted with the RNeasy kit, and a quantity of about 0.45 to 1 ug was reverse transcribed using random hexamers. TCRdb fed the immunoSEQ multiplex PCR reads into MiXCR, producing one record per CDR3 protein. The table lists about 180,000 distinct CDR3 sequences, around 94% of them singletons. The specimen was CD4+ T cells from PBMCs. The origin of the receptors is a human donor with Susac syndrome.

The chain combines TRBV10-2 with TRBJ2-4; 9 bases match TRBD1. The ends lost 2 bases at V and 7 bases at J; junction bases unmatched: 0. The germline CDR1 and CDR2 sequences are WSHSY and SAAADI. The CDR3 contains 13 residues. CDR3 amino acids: CASSEDRGNIQYF. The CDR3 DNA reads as TGCGCCAGCAGTGAGGACAGGGGGAACATTCAGTACTTC.

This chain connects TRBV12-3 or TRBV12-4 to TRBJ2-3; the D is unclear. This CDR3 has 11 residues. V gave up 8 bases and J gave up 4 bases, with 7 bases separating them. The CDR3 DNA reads TGTGCCAGCGCAGGAGCAGATACGCAGTATTTT. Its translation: CASAGADTQYF.

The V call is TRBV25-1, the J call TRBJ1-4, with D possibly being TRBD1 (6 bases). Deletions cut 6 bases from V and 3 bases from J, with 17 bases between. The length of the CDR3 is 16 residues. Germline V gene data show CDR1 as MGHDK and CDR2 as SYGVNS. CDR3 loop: CASSPTWGLANEKLFF. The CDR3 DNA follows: TGTGCCAGCAGCCCTACGTGGGGGCTAGCTAATGAAAAACTGTTTTTT.

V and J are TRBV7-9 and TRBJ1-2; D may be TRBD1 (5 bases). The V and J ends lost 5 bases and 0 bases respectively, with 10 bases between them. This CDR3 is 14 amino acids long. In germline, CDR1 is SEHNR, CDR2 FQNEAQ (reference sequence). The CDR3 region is CASSPQGPNYGYTF. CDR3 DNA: TGTGCCAGCAGCCCTCAGGGCCCTAACTATGGCTACACCTTC.

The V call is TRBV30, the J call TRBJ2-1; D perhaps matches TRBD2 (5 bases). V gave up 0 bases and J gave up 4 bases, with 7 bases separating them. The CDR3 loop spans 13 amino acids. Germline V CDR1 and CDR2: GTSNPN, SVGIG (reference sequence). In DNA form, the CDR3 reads TGTGCCTGGAGTGTTTGGGAGTACAATGAGCAGTTCTTC. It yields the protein CAWSVWEYNEQFF. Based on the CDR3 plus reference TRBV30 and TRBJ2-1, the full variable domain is SQTIHQWPATLVQPVGSPLSLECTVEGTSNPNLYWYRQAAGRGLQLLFYSVGIGQISSEVPQNLSASRPQDRQFILSSKKLLLSDSGFYLCAWSVWEYNEQFFGPGTRLTVL.

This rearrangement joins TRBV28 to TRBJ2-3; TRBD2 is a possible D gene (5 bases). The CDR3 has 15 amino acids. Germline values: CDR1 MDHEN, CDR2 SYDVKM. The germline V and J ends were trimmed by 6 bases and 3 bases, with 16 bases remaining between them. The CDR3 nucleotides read TGTGCCAGCAGAACCCCGGCTAGCTTGACAGATACGCAGTATTTT. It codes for CASRTPASLTDTQYF.

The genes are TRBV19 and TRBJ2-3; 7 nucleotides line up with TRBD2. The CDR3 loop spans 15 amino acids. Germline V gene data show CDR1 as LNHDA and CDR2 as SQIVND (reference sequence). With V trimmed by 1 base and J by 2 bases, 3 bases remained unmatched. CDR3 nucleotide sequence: TGTGCCAGTAGTATAGCGGGGGGACTCACAGATACGCAGTATTTT. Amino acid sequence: CASSIAGGLTDTQYF.

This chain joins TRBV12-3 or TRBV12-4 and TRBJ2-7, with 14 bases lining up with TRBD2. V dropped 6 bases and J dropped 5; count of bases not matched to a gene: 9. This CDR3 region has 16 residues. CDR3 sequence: CASSPRTSGGLDEQYF. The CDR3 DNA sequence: TGTGCCAGCAGCCCTCGGACTAGCGGGGGGTTGGACGAGCAGTACTTC.

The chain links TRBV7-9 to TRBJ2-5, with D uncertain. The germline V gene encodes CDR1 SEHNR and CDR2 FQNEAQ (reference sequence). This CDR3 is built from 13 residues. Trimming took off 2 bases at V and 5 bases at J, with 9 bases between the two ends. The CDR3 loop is CASSLILSETQYF. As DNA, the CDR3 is TGTGCCAGCAGCTTAATTTTATCCGAGACCCAGTACTTC. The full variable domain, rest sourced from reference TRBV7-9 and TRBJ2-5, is DTGVSQNPRHKITKRGQNVTFRCDPISEHNRLYWYRQTLGQGPEFLTYFQNEAQLEKSRLLSDRFSAERPKGSFSTLEIQRTEQGDSAMYLCASSLILSETQYFGPGTRLLVL.

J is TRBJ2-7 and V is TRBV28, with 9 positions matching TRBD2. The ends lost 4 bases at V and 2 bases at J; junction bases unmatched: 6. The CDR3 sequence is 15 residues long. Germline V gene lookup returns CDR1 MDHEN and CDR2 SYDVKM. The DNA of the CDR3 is TGTGCCAGCAGTTCCCCGACTAGCGGTCCCTACGAGCAGTACTTC. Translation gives CASSSPTSGPYEQYF.

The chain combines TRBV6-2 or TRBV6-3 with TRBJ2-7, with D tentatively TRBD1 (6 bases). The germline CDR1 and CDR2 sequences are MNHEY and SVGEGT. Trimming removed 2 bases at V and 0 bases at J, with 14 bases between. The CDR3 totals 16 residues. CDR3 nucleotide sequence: TGTGCCAGCAGTTACCCGACAGGAACGAGCTCCTACGAGCAGTACTTC. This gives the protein CASSYPTGTSSYEQYF.

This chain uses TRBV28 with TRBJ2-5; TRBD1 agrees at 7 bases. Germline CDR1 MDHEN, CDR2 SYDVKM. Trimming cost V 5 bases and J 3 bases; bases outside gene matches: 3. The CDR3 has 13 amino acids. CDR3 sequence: CASSRTGEETQYF. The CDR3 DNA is TGTGCCAGCAGTCGTACAGGGGAAGAGACCCAGTACTTC.

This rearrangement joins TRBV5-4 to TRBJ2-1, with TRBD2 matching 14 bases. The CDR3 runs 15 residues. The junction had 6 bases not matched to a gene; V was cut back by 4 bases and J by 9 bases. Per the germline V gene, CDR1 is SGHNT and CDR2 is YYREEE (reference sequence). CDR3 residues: CASSPGLAGAIEQFF. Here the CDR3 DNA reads TGTGCCAGCAGCCCGGGACTAGCGGGAGCCATTGAGCAGTTCTTC.

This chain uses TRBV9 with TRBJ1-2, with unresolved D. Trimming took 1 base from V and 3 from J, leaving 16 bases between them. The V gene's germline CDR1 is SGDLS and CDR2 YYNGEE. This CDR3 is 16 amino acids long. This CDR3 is CASSVTILSPYYGYTF. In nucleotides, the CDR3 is TGTGCCAGCAGCGTAACCATCTTATCCCCTTACTATGGCTACACCTTC.

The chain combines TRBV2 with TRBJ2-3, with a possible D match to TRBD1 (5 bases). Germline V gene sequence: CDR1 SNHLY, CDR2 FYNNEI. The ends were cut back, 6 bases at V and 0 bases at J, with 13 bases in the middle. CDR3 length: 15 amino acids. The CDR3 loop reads CASRGGAASTDTQYF. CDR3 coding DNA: TGTGCCAGCAGGGGTGGGGCGGCTAGCACAGATACGCAGTATTTT. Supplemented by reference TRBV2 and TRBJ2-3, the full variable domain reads EPEVTQTPSHQVTQMGQEVILRCVPISNHLYFYWYRQILGQKVEFLVSFYNNEISEKSEIFDDQFSVERPDGSNFTLKIRSTKLEDSAMYFCASRGGAASTDTQYFGPGTRLTVL.

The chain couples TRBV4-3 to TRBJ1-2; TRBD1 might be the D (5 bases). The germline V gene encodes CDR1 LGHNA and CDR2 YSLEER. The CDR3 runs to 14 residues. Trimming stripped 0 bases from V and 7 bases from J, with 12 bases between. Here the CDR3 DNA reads TGCGCCAGCAGCCAAGAGGGGGTGATGGGTGGCTACACCTTC. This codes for CASSQEGVMGGYTF.

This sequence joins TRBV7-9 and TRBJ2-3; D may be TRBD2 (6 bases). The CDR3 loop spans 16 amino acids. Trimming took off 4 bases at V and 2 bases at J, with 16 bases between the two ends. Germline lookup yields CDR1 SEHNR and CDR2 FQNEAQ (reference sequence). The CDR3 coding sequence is TGTGCCAGCAGCTCAACCCCCGGGGAGGTCACAGATACGCAGTATTTT. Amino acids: CASSSTPGEVTDTQYF.

The CDR3 here is CASSQNTGAWETQYF. In nucleotides, the CDR3 is TGTGCCAGCAGCCAAAATACGGGGGCCTGGGAGACCCAGTACTTC. The chain uses TRBV3-1 and TRBJ2-5; D possibly uses TRBD1 or TRBD2 (6 bases each). The CDR3 length is 15 residues. Trimming left V 2 bases short and J 5 bases short, with 15 bases between. Germline-derived CDR1 and CDR2 are LGHDT and YNNKEL (reference sequence).

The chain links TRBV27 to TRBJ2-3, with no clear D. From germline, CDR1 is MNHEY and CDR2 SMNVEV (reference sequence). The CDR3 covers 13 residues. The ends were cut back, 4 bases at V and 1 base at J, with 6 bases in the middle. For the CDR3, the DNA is TGTGCCAGCAGTTCACGAGGCACAGATACGCAGTATTTT. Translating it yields CASSSRGTDTQYF.

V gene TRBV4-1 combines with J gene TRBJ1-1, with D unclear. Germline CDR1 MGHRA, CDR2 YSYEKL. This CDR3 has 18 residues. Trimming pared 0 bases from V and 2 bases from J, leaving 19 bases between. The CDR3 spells CASSQDRRELTANTEAFF. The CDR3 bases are TGCGCCAGCAGCCAAGATCGACGGGAGCTTACCGCTAACACTGAAGCTTTCTTT.